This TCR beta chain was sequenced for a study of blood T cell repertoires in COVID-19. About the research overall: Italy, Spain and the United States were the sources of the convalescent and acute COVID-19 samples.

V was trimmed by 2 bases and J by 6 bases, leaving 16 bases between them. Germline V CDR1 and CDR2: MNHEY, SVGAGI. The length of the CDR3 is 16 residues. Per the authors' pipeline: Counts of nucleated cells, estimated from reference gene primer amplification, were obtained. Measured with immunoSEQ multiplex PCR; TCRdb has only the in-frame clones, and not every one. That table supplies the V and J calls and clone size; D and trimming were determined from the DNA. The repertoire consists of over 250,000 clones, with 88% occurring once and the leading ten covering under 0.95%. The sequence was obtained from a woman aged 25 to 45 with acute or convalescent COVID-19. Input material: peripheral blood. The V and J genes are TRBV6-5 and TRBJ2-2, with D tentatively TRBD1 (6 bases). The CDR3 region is CASSYRDRIRAGELFF. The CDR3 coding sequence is TGTGCCAGCAGTTACCGAGACAGGATTAGAGCCGGGGAGCTGTTTTTT.